A single T cell receptor (beta chain) is shown here with its context. This clone was detected only once. Its antigen specificity is not known. Base-call qualities are not available, and no considerably larger clone is one nucleotide away. As encoded in the germline V gene (reference sequence), CDR1 is MNHEY while CDR2 is SMNVEV. The CDR3 sequence holds 13 residues, the cysteine and phenylalanine included. Solely the CDR3 DNA is kept, with 39 bases framed from the first base. V sheds 6 bases and J sheds 7 bases, leaving 15 bases between their ends. The sample belongs to a study of T cell changes during pregnancy in multiple sclerosis (dated by TCRdb to 2018 to 2020). For context, the study as a whole: The study looked at changes in the T cell repertoire across pregnancy in women with multiple sclerosis.

Libraries were prepared through the immunoSEQ multiplex PCR assay. The table comes from immuneACCESS by way of TCRdb, which keeps in-frame sequences with V and J called. Part of the clones is missing from these tables; in studies checked, under half for an unresolved V gene and the rest for unknown reasons. The sample records 55,000 to 80,000 clones, about nine tenths of which are singletons. The ten top clones hold more than 8% of the sample. The sequence joins TRBV27 to TRBJ1-2; possibly the D gene is TRBD1, per 5 matching bases. The starting material was peripheral blood, obtained after pregnancy. This clonotype was sampled from a female donor in good health, enrolled as a control in a pregnancy study. The nucleotide sequence is given as TGTGCCAGCAGACCCACCAGGGTGGCTGGCTACACCTTC. Its amino acids are CASRPTRVAGYTF.